Shown below are 25 T cell receptor beta chains from a single sample sequenced in a study of T cells in Graves' hyperthyroidism and ophthalmopathy. Amplified TCR beta CDR3 regions came from RNA transcripts. HTBI primers were the set used in a first-round RT-PCR of the TCR CDR3. MiXCR was run by TCRdb on the multiplex PCR reads, yielding one entry per CDR3 protein. The data show under 450,000 distinct CDR3 sequences, around an eighth seen once. Sequenced material: blood. The receptors were sampled from a man between 25 and 39 years old with Graves' hyperthyroidism that later progressed to Graves' ophthalmopathy.

This clonotype has a count of ten or more. The genes are TRBV2 and TRBJ2-3; 9 bases are a match to TRBD2. Per the germline V gene, CDR1 is SNHLY and CDR2 is FYNNEI. J gave up 4 bases and V 6 bases, and 11 bases lay outside the gene matches. The CDR3 loop spans 16 amino acids. CDR3 protein: CASSYGISGGSDTQYF. DNA for the CDR3: TGTGCCAGCAGCTACGGGATTAGCGGGGGTTCAGATACGCAGTATTTT.

This clonotype was recorded at least ten times. This chain uses TRBV29-1 with TRBJ2-7, with D tentatively TRBD1 (5 bases). V lost 7 bases, J lost 3 bases, and 16 bases lay in between. The CDR3 extends over 13 amino acids. Germline CDR1 and CDR2: SQVTM and ANQGSEA. The CDR3 DNA reads TGCAGCGGACTGCTTGGACACGGCTACGAGCAGTACTTC. This codes for CSGLLGHGYEQYF.

The rearrangement joins TRBV6-1 to TRBJ1-3; D unresolved. Trimming took 1 base from V and 0 from J, leaving 10 bases between them. Germline CDR1 and CDR2: MNHNS and SASEGT. The CDR3 extends over 16 amino acids. This CDR3 is CASSEGYGSSGNTIYF. CDR3 bases: TGTGCCAGCAGTGAAGGATACGGGAGCTCTGGAAACACCATATATTTT.

Ten or more counts support this clonotype. The genes are TRBV11-3 and TRBJ1-2; 9 positions match TRBD1. The CDR3 has 16 amino acids. After removal of 1 base from V and 5 bases from J, the junction contained 8 bases not matched to a gene. CDR1 is SGHNT and CDR2 is YENEEA in the germline V gene. CDR3 in amino acids: CASSLVPGQGNYGYTF. The CDR3 DNA is TGTGCCAGCAGCTTAGTACCGGGACAGGGAAATTATGGCTACACCTTC.

In its sample, this clonotype was seen many times. The V gene is TRBV19, the J gene TRBJ1-1, with D perhaps TRBD1 (6 bases). In germline, CDR1 is LNHDA, CDR2 SQIVND (reference sequence). Trimming removed 3 bases from V and 1 base from J, with 9 bases in between. CDR3 length: 14 residues. CDR3 in DNA: TGTGCCAGTAGTATCGGAGGGGGGAACACTGAAGCTTTCTTT. Amino acid sequence: CASSIGGGNTEAFF.

The rearrangement uses TRBV6-1 and TRBJ1-2; the D is unclear. CDR3 length: 11 residues. V was clipped by 5 bases and J by 5 bases, with 6 bases between them. Germline V gives CDR1 MNHNS, CDR2 SASEGT. The CDR3 DNA sequence: TGTGCCAGCAGTAAAGAGTATGGCTACACCTTC. Protein: CASSKEYGYTF.

This clonotype has at least ten counts. J is TRBJ2-1 and V is TRBV12-3 or TRBV12-4; D unresolved. V shed 4 bases and J shed 5 bases, with 18 bases lying between them. This CDR3 is built from 16 residues. CDR3 loop: CASSSWTAPLHNEQFF. CDR3 in DNA: TGTGCCAGCAGTTCTTGGACGGCCCCTCTCCACAATGAGCAGTTCTTC.

The chain carries TRBV20-1 and TRBJ2-3; D is perhaps TRBD2 (7 bases). Germline loops: CDR1 DFQATT, CDR2 SNEGSKA (reference sequence). This CDR3 has 15 residues. Trimming took off 0 bases at V and 1 base at J, with 11 bases between the two ends. This CDR3 reads CSARDRGAGTDTQYF. CDR3 nucleotide sequence: TGCAGTGCTAGAGATCGGGGGGCTGGCACAGATACGCAGTATTTT.

There are many counts of this clonotype. The gene calls are TRBV2 and TRBJ2-7; D gene uncertain. CDR1 is SNHLY and CDR2 is FYNNEI in the germline V gene. Trimming removed 6 bases from V and 0 bases from J, with 12 bases in between. There are 14 residues in the CDR3. As DNA, the CDR3 is TGTGCCAGCAGAGCCCGGGTGAGCTCCTACGAGCAGTACTTC. Translating it yields CASRARVSSYEQYF.

This clonotype was counted at least ten times. V usage is TRBV20-1 and J usage is TRBJ2-3, with 7 bases fitting TRBD1. The ends lost 6 bases at V and 0 bases at J; junction bases unmatched: 6. This CDR3 contains 14 residues. Germline CDR1 is DFQATT and CDR2 is SNEGSKA (reference sequence). In DNA form, the CDR3 reads TGCAGTGCGAGGGACAGATCTAGCACAGATACGCAGTATTTT. Residues: CSARDRSSTDTQYF.

This clonotype has a count of ten or more. The rearrangement uses TRBV15 and TRBJ2-7, with TRBD1 matching over 8 bases. V lost 0 bases and J lost 5; bases outside the gene matches: 9. The CDR3 sequence is 16 residues long. Germline CDR1 LNHNV, CDR2 YYDKDF (reference sequence). CDR3: CATSRDRGQVLNEQYF. Here the CDR3 DNA reads TGTGCCACCAGCAGAGACAGGGGACAGGTCCTAAACGAGCAGTACTTC.

For this clonotype: A much larger clone is a single base away; this may be a read error. This chain joins TRBV28 and TRBJ1-5; 8 bases align to TRBD1. The CDR3 spans 16 residues. CDR1 is MDHEN and CDR2 is SYDVKM in the germline V gene. The CDR3 sequence is CASRYGQGYSNQPRHF. CDR3 bases: TGTGCCAGCAGGTACGGACAGGGTTATAGCAATCAGCCCCGGCATTTT.

This chain joins TRBV28 and TRBJ2-2; 8 bases match TRBD1. The V gene's germline CDR1 is MDHEN and CDR2 SYDVKM. V trimming: 11 bases; J trimming: 8 bases; junction bases outside the gene matches: 10. The CDR3 sequence is 13 residues long. The DNA for the CDR3 is TGTGCCGGCAACCAGGGGGCTTCTGGGGAGCTGTTTTTT. This gives the protein CAGNQGASGELFF.

This chain links TRBV7-2 with TRBJ2-5; no firm D call. The CDR3 runs to 13 residues. Germline V CDR1 and CDR2: SGHTA, FQGNSA. V lost 4 bases, J lost 5 bases, and 11 bases lay in between. The CDR3 coding sequence is TGTGCCAGCAGCTCCCGACGACGGGAGACCCAGTACTTC. This sequence encodes CASSSRRRETQYF.

This clonotype was detected only a few times. The gene calls are TRBV28 and TRBJ2-1; tentatively, D is TRBD2 (5 bases). The CDR3 spans 12 residues. Germline CDR1 MDHEN, CDR2 SYDVKM. The V end lost 10 bases, the J end lost 5 bases, and 12 bases lay between the germline ends. The CDR3 is CATSTGDNEQFF. The DNA of the CDR3 is TGTGCCACATCCACCGGGGACAATGAGCAGTTCTTC.

On this clonotype: A junction end diverges from the germline sequence, so it may reflect a read error. The chain has TRBV12-5 and TRBJ2-7; the D is unclear. There are 15 residues in the CDR3. From germline, CDR1 is LGHNT and CDR2 FRNRAP. CDR3 amino acids: CAGGLVLTPSYEQYF. The CDR3 coding sequence is TGTGCTGGTGGTTTGGTCCTGACCCCATCCTACGAGCAGTACTTC.

This clonotype showed up many times. The J gene is TRBJ1-1, the V gene TRBV6-1; D might be TRBD1 (5 bases). Trimming stripped 6 bases from V and 0 bases from J, with 11 bases between. Germline V gene data show CDR1 as MNHNS and CDR2 as SASEGT. The CDR3 runs 14 residues. CDR3 sequence reads: CASSVDSLNTEAFF. DNA for the CDR3: TGTGCCAGCAGCGTTGACAGCCTGAACACTGAAGCTTTCTTT.

The rearrangement links TRBV9 to TRBJ2-4, with D perhaps matching TRBD2 (6 bases). The V gene lost 9 bases and the J gene lost 4 bases, with 14 bases spanning the gap. CDR3 length: 13 amino acids. CDR1 is SGDLS and CDR2 is YYNGEE in the germline V gene. The CDR3 region has the DNA TGTGCCATAAAAGGAGGAGGGAAAAACATTCAGTACTTC. Translating gives CAIKGGGKNIQYF.

This clonotype was detected many times. V is TRBV7-8 and J is TRBJ1-2; 9 nucleotides match TRBD1. CDR3 length: 14 residues. V gave up 4 bases and J gave up 1 base; unmatched junction bases: 1. Germline V CDR1 and CDR2: SGHVS, FQNEAQ. The CDR3 DNA reads as TGTGCCAGCAGCTGGGGACAGGGTAACTATGGCTACACCTTC. Translation: CASSWGQGNYGYTF.

By share, this clonotype ranks as medium-sized (0.01 to 0.1%). The rearrangement links TRBV2 to TRBJ1-5; D may be TRBD1 (5 bases). CDR3 length: 14 amino acids. Germline V gene sequence: CDR1 SNHLY, CDR2 FYNNEI. V was shortened by 6 bases and J by 6 bases, with 15 bases between the two germline ends. The CDR3 sequence is CASREVGASQPQHF. Written as DNA, the CDR3 is TGTGCCAGCAGGGAGGTAGGGGCAAGTCAGCCCCAGCATTTT.

This chain links TRBV29-1 with TRBJ2-7; D gene uncertain. The V end was cut by 6 bases, the J end by 3 bases, with 15 bases between. The CDR3 is made up of 13 amino acids. The germline V gene encodes CDR1 SQVTM and CDR2 ANQGSEA. CDR3 bases: TGCAGCGTGCAGCTCAGAGCAGACTACGAGCAGTACTTC. Its protein product is CSVQLRADYEQYF.

A few counts support this clonotype. The J gene is TRBJ2-4, the V gene TRBV27, with D possibly TRBD2 on 5 matching bases. Per germline, CDR1 MNHEY and CDR2 SMNVEV (reference sequence). V was trimmed by 5 bases and J by 1 base, leaving 18 bases between them. The CDR3 has 17 residues. Here the CDR3 DNA reads TGTGCCAGCAGTCGGGAAGGACCGGCCCAGGCCAAAAACATTCAGTACTTC. It yields the protein CASSREGPAQAKNIQYF.

V is TRBV24-1 and J is TRBJ2-2, with TRBD2 as a possible D gene (6 bases). Deletions cut 1 base from V and 1 base from J, with 12 bases between. There are 17 residues in the CDR3. Looked up from germline, CDR1 is KGHDR and CDR2 is SFDVKD. The CDR3, as DNA: TGTGCCACCAGTGATTTATACGGGGGAAAGAACACCGGGGAGCTGTTTTTT. Its translation is CATSDLYGGKNTGELFF.

This clonotype was detected a few times. The gene calls are TRBV7-2 and TRBJ2-5, with D perhaps matching TRBD2 (5 bases). Germline lookup yields CDR1 SGHTA and CDR2 FQGNSA. The length of the CDR3 is 13 residues. V shed 6 bases and J shed 5 bases, with 13 bases lying between them. The CDR3 DNA reads TGTGCCAGCAGTTTTTCTAGCATGGAGACCCAGTACTTC. The encoded protein is CASSFSSMETQYF.

This clonotype appeared many times. The gene calls are TRBV7-7 and TRBJ2-5, with 10 nucleotides matching TRBD2. This CDR3 has 14 residues. The trim removed 6 bases at V and 4 bases at J, leaving 5 bases unmatched. CDR1 and CDR2 from the germline V gene are SSHAT and FNYEAQ (reference sequence). In DNA, the CDR3 is TGTGCCAGCAGTTCTAGCGGGGGAGGAGAGACCCAGTACTTC. Encoded protein: CASSSSGGGETQYF.